This T cell receptor beta chain was documented in a study of T cell changes during pregnancy in multiple sclerosis. In germline, CDR1 is SGHDN, CDR2 FVKESK. Trimming removed 2 bases from V and 2 bases from J, with 14 bases in between. The CDR3 is 16 residues long. Sequencing used immunoSEQ multiplex PCR; TCRdb keeps in-frame clones, though not all of them. The repertoire holds about 110,000 clones, with about 90% as singletons. The sequence was obtained from a female donor with multiple sclerosis, enrolled in a pregnancy study. The sample was peripheral blood, taken before pregnancy. The rearrangement joins TRBV14 to TRBJ2-3; tentatively, D is TRBD1 (5 bases). The CDR3 nucleotides are TGTGCCAGCAGCCAAAGGGGATTGGTCTACACAGATACGCAGTATTTT. Translation gives CASSQRGLVYTDTQYF.